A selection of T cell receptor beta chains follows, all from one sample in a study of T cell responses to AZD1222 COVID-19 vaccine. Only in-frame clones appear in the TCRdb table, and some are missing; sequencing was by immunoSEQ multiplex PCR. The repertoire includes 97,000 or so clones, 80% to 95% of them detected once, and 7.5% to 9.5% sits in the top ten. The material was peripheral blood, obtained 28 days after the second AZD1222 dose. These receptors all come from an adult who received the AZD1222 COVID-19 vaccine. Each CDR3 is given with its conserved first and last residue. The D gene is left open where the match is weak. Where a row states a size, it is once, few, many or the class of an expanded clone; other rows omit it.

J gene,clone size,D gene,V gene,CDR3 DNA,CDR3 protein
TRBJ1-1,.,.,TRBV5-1,TGCGCCAGCAGCCCAACCGGGACACGGGACACTGAAGCTTTCTTT,CASSPTGTRDTEAFF
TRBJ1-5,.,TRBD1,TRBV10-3,TGTGCCATCAGTGACCCGGGACAGGTAGCTCAGCCCCAGCATTTT,CAISDPGQVAQPQHF
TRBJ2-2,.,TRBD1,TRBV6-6,TGTGCCAGCACCGGACAGGGCACCGGGGAGCTGTTTTTT,CASTGQGTGELFF
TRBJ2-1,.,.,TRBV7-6,TGTGCCAGCAGCGTTCTTACCGGACCATCCTACAATGAGCAGTTCTTC,CASSVLTGPSYNEQFF
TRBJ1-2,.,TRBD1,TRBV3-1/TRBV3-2,TGTGCCAGCAGCCAAGTCTCAGGGGGAGGCTACACCTTC,CASSQVSGGGYTF
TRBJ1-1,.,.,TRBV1,TGCACCAGCAGCCAAGTGGACTTCGGGTCCCTGAACACTGAAGCTTTCTTT,CTSSQVDFGSLNTEAFF
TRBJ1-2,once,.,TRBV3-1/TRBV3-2,TGTGCCAGCAGCGGACAAAGGGTGAGGTTCTGGGACTATGGCTACACCTTC,CASSGQRVRFWDYGYTF
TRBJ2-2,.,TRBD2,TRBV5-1,TGCGCCAGCAGCTCCAGAAATAGCGGGGGGCACACCGGGGAGCTGTTTTTT,CASSSRNSGGHTGELFF
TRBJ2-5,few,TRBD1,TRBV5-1,TGCGCCAGCAGCTTGGCCGGCCAGGGGGCCGAGACCCAGTACTTC,CASSLAGQGAETQYF
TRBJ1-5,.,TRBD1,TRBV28,TGTGCCAGCGGACAGGCGCCTAGCAATCAGCCCCAGCATTTT,CASGQAPSNQPQHF
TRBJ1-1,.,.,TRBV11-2,TGTGCCAGCAGCTTAAAAGGAAACACTGAAGCTTTCTTT,CASSLKGNTEAFF
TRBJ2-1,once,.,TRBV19,TGTGCCAGTAGTAGCCTGACAGGCGTAGATTACAATGAGCAGTTCTTC,CASSSLTGVDYNEQFF
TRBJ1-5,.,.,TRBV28,TGTGCCAGCAGTTTAGGAACTGTGGGCGTGAATAGCAATCAGCCCCAGCATTTT,CASSLGTVGVNSNQPQHF
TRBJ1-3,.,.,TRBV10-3,TGTGCCATCAGTGAAGGAATACGGAACACCATATATTTT,CAISEGIRNTIYF
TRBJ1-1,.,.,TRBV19,TGTGCCAGTAGTGGTCAGGCAGGGTTCACTGAAGCTTTCTTT,CASSGQAGFTEAFF
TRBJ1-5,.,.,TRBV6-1,TGTGCCAGCAGTGACAGGGCGGGTCAGCCCCAGCATTTT,CASSDRAGQPQHF
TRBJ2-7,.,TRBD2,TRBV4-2,TGTGCCAGCAGCACTAAAACGGGGCTAGCGGGAGTGGGGGAGCAGTACTTC,CASSTKTGLAGVGEQYF
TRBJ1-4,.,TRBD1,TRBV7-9,TGTGCCAGCAGCTTTCAGGGGGCGAATGAAAAACTGTTTTTT,CASSFQGANEKLFF
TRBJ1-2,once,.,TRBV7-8,TGTGCCAGCAGCATCACGACAGCCTTTAACTATGGCTACACCTTC,CASSITTAFNYGYTF
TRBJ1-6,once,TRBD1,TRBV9,TGTGCCAGCAGCGCTGAGGGGGCGCTTCGTAATTCACCCCTCCACTTT,CASSAEGALRNSPLHF
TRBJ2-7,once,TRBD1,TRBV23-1,TGCGCCAGCAGGACAGGGGACTACGAGCAGTACTTC,CASRTGDYEQYF
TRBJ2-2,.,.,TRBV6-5,TGTGCCAGCAGCCGTACAGGAGGCACCGGGGAGCTGTTTTTT,CASSRTGGTGELFF
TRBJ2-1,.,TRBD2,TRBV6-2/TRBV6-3,TGTGCCAGCAGTGGGGGGACTAGCGGGAGGCTCAATGAGCAGTTCTTC,CASSGGTSGRLNEQFF
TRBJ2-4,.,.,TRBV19,TGTGCCAGTAGTATCGGAGGGGTTCAGTACTTC,CASSIGGVQYF
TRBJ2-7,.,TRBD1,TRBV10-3,TGTGCCATCAGTGACCCGGACAGGGGGAACGAGCAGTACTTC,CAISDPDRGNEQYF
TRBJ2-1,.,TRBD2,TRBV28,TGTGCCAGCAGTTTGCTCGCGGGACTAGGGAATGAGCAGTTCTTC,CASSLLAGLGNEQFF
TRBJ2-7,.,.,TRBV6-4,TGTGCCAGCACCGGGGCTAGACTAGACCTATTCTACGAGCAGTACTTC,CASTGARLDLFYEQYF
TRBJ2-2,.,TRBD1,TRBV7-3,TGTGCCAGCAGCTTAGGCCCCACAGGGGCGAACACCGGGGAGCTGTTTTTT,CASSLGPTGANTGELFF
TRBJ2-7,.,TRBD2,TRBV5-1,TGCGCCAGCAGCTACCAAGCTAGCGGAACCTACGAGCAGTACTTC,CASSYQASGTYEQYF
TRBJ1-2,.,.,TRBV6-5,TGTGCCAGCAGTTACGGGACTAACTATGGCTACACCTTC,CASSYGTNYGYTF
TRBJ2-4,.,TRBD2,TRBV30,TGTGCCTGGAGAACGAGCGGGGGAGACATTCAGTACTTC,CAWRTSGGDIQYF
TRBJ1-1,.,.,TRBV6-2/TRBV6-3,TGTGCCAGCAGTTCAAGTGACAGGAACACTGAAGCTTTCTTT,CASSSSDRNTEAFF
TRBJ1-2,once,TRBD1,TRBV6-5,TGTGCCAGCAGTACGCAGGGGGAGTGGTTGGAAGGCTACACCTTC,CASSTQGEWLEGYTF
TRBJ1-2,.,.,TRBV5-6,TGTGCCAGCAGCTTGGGAGACAGTGGCTACTATGGCTACACCTTC,CASSLGDSGYYGYTF
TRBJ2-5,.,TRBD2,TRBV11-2,TGTGCCAGCAGCTTGGGGACTAGCGGGATTTTGGAGACCCAGTACTTC,CASSLGTSGILETQYF
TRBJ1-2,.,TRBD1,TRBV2,TGTGCCAGCAGGGGAACCGGGACAGGGGTCGACTATGGCTACACCTTC,CASRGTGTGVDYGYTF
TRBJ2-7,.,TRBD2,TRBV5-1,TGCGCCAGCAGCAGTGGACTAGCGGGAGCCTACTACGAGCAGTACTTC,CASSSGLAGAYYEQYF
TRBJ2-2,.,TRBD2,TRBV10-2,TGCGCCAGCAGCCGACTAGCGTCGGGCGGGGAGCTGTTTTTT,CASSRLASGGELFF
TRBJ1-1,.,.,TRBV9,TGTGCCAGCAGCGTAGTGTCCTCGAACACTGAAGCTTTCTTT,CASSVVSSNTEAFF
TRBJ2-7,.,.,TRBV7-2,TGTGCCAGCAGCTTAGTCGGTCGCGGTACCTACGAGCAGTACTTC,CASSLVGRGTYEQYF
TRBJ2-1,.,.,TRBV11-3,TGTGCCAGCAGCAACTATATAAGTGAGCAGTTCTTC,CASSNYISEQFF
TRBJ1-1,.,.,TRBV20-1,TGCAGTGCTATAGACACTGAAGCTTTCTTT,CSAIDTEAFF